The 27 T cell receptor beta chains below were found in one sample sequenced in a study of blood T cells in healthy people across ages. Primers used in a second PCR of roughly 6 to 11 cycles were a sample-barcoded 5' primer and a J-beta primer mix. Each CDR3 protein is one row after TCRdb ran MiXCR on the 5' RACE reads. This table holds 1.5 million to 2 million distinct CDR3 sequences, around half found once. Source material: blood. The receptors derive from a woman aged 40 to 49 in good health.

This clonotype was observed a few times. This chain connects TRBV7-2 to TRBJ2-5; 7 nucleotides align to TRBD1. The germline V gene has CDR1 SGHTA and CDR2 FQGNSA. The CDR3 totals 16 residues. V lost 5 bases to trimming and J lost 4 bases; unmatched junction nucleotides: 13. The CDR3 here is CASSQWDSPSRETQYF. The CDR3 DNA sequence: TGTGCCAGCAGCCAATGGGACAGCCCCTCCCGAGAGACCCAGTACTTC.

This clonotype was detected only a few times. The chain is built from TRBV7-2 and TRBJ2-7; D is possibly TRBD1 (5 bases). CDR3 length: 13 residues. Germline loops: CDR1 SGHTA, CDR2 FQGNSA. Trimming shortened V by 2 bases and J by 5 bases, and 10 bases separated the two germline ends. The CDR3 DNA reads as TGTGCCAGCAGCTTACCAGGGTGGCACGAGCAGTACTTC. Translated: CASSLPGWHEQYF.

With regard to this clonotype: Mismatch with germline at one junction end may stem from a read error. The chain uses TRBV4-3 and TRBJ2-3; D unclear. Germline assignment: CDR1 LGHNA and CDR2 YSLEER. This CDR3 spans 14 amino acids. This CDR3 is CASGQDQKLHTQYF. For the CDR3, the DNA is TGCGCCAGCGGCCAAGATCAGAAACTACATACGCAGTATTTT.

The rearrangement joins TRBV10-3 to TRBJ2-7; D might be TRBD1 (6 bases). Germline-derived CDR1 and CDR2 are ENHRY and SYGVKD. V lost 4 bases to trimming and J lost 6 bases, with 10 bases between them. The CDR3 length is 12 residues. The CDR3, as DNA: TGTGCCATCAGTGTGTCCAGGGGCGAGCAGTACTTC. Translating gives CAISVSRGEQYF.

This clonotype was found many times. This rearrangement joins TRBV27 to TRBJ2-7; D gene ambiguous. Trimming removed 6 bases from V and 4 bases from J, with 19 bases in between. Germline V CDR1 and CDR2: MNHEY, SMNVEV (reference sequence). This CDR3 has 15 residues. CDR3 amino acids: CASRPDAFPYYEQYF. The CDR3 bases are TGTGCCAGCAGGCCAGATGCGTTCCCCTATTACGAGCAGTACTTC.

This rearrangement joins TRBV5-1 to TRBJ2-3; the match to TRBD2 covers 12 bases. The CDR3 sequence is 17 residues long. J gave up 4 bases and V 2 bases, and 8 bases lay outside the gene matches. Germline CDR1 is SGHRS and CDR2 is YFSETQ. The CDR3 reads CASSLLLAGGPPDTQYF. CDR3 nucleotide sequence: TGCGCCAGCAGCTTACTCCTAGCGGGGGGGCCCCCAGATACGCAGTATTTT.

The V call is TRBV15, the J call TRBJ2-7; D is possibly TRBD1 or TRBD2 (5 bases each). Per the germline V gene, CDR1 is LNHNV and CDR2 is YYDKDF (reference sequence). The germline V and J ends were trimmed by 1 base and 5 bases, with 9 bases remaining between them. This CDR3 region has 13 residues. The CDR3 protein is CATSRGGAHEQYF. The CDR3 DNA is TGTGCCACCAGCAGAGGAGGGGCCCACGAGCAGTACTTC.

The V gene is TRBV28, the J gene TRBJ2-7; D gene ambiguous. The CDR3 consists of 14 residues. Between the trimmed V and J ends, which lost 6 bases and 0 bases, there was a span of 12 bases. The germline V gene has CDR1 MDHEN and CDR2 SYDVKM. CDR3 bases: TGTGCCAGCAGCTCAAATAGAAACTCCTACGAGCAGTACTTC. Translated: CASSSNRNSYEQYF.

This chain uses TRBV4-1 with TRBJ2-7; D is unclear. Germline loops: CDR1 MGHRA, CDR2 YSYEKL. The ends were cut back, 3 bases at V and 5 bases at J, with 11 bases in the middle. This CDR3 has 13 residues. DNA for the CDR3: TGCGCCAGCAGCCAGGTCCGGACCCACGAGCAGTACTTC. Translated, it gives CASSQVRTHEQYF.

The V gene is TRBV9, the J gene TRBJ1-6; 9 bases line up with TRBD1. The germline gives CDR1 SGDLS, CDR2 YYNGEE. CDR3 length: 16 residues. With 3 bases clipped from V and 4 bases from J, the junction kept 5 bases outside the gene matches. The CDR3 DNA is TGTGCCAGCAGCGGCGGACAGGGGTTTTATAATTCACCCCTCCACTTT. Its translation is CASSGGQGFYNSPLHF.

The chain combines TRBV25-1 with TRBJ1-6, with D unclear. Trimming shortened V by 8 bases and J by 10 bases, and 15 bases separated the two germline ends. This CDR3 is built from 13 residues. From germline, CDR1 is MGHDK and CDR2 SYGVNS. The chain's CDR3 is CASHQDWSSPLHF. The CDR3 nucleotides read TGTGCCAGCCATCAAGACTGGTCCTCACCCCTCCACTTT.

This chain joins TRBV4-1 and TRBJ2-1; 10 positions agree with TRBD2. The CDR3 totals 16 residues. Germline CDR1 reads MGHRA; CDR2 reads YSYEKL. The V segment lost 4 bases and the J segment 9 bases; nucleotides outside the gene matches: 12. CDR3 loop: CASSPRERGGRGEQFF. CDR3 in DNA: TGCGCCAGCAGCCCGAGAGAGCGGGGGGGCCGAGGTGAGCAGTTCTTC.

This clonotype has at least ten counts. The CDR3 is CSASPIAGIYETQYF. The CDR3 DNA sequence: TGCAGTGCTAGTCCGATAGCGGGGATCTATGAGACCCAGTACTTC. The chain couples TRBV20-1 to TRBJ2-5, with 8 bases lining up with TRBD2. V was clipped by 3 bases and J by 5 bases; unmatched bases: 11. CDR1 and CDR2 (germline): DFQATT, SNEGSKA (reference sequence). The CDR3 runs to 15 residues.

The chain is built from TRBV7-3 and TRBJ2-1, with 7 bases aligning to TRBD2. Germline V gene data show CDR1 as SGHTA and CDR2 as FQGTGA. CDR3 length: 15 amino acids. With V trimmed by 4 bases and J by 7 bases, 10 bases remained unmatched. CDR3 in DNA: TGTGCCAGCAGCTCAATGGGGGGGACGGGAAATGAGCAGTTCTTC. This codes for CASSSMGGTGNEQFF.

V usage is TRBV6-2 or TRBV6-3 and J usage is TRBJ2-1; 10 positions agree with TRBD2. Germline lookup yields CDR1 MNHEY and CDR2 SVGEGT. The ends lost 7 bases at V and 7 bases at J; junction bases unmatched: 7. This CDR3 is 14 amino acids long. DNA of the CDR3: TGTGCCAGCAAACTAGCGGGGTTTGGAAATGAGCAGTTCTTC. This gives the protein CASKLAGFGNEQFF.

In DNA, the CDR3 is TGTGCCAGCAGCTTAGCGTCAGGCTTAACCTACGAGCAGTACTTC. Translating it yields CASSLASGLTYEQYF. The rearrangement uses TRBV7-2 and TRBJ2-7; D gene unclear. The CDR3 is 15 amino acids. Germline assignment: CDR1 SGHTA and CDR2 FQGNSA. V was cut by 0 bases and J by 2 bases, with 11 bases left in between.

This clonotype appeared a few times. The rearrangement links TRBV14 to TRBJ2-5; 7 bases align to TRBD2. Unmatched junction bases numbered 12, after V lost 1 base and J lost 4 bases. The CDR3 is 17 amino acids. Germline CDR1 and CDR2: SGHDN and FVKESK. CDR3 sequence reads: CASSQGARGTLVETQYF. The DNA for the CDR3 is TGTGCCAGCAGCCAAGGCGCGCGGGGGACCCTTGTAGAGACCCAGTACTTC.

The CDR3 protein is CASSELRTSGGSRRFHNEQFF. The CDR3 coding sequence is TGTGCCAGCAGTGAACTGCGGACTAGCGGGGGGTCACGTAGGTTTCACAATGAGCAGTTCTTC. This chain links TRBV2 with TRBJ2-1, with 14 bases lining up with TRBD2. The CDR3 covers 21 residues. Germline trimming cut 2 bases from V and 5 bases from J; bases unmatched to any gene: 17. Germline-derived CDR1 and CDR2 are SNHLY and FYNNEI.

This clonotype was found many times. The rearrangement links TRBV9 to TRBJ2-1; maybe TRBD1 (7 bases). This CDR3 has 14 amino acids. CDR1 is SGDLS, CDR2 YYNGEE, per germline. Deletions cut 5 bases from V and 2 bases from J, with 11 bases between. Here the CDR3 reads CASSAGGTYNEQFF. DNA for the CDR3: TGTGCCAGCAGTGCAGGGGGGACCTACAATGAGCAGTTCTTC.

V usage is TRBV3-1 and J usage is TRBJ1-5; D unresolved. The CDR3 is 14 residues long. The ends were cut back, 0 bases at V and 7 bases at J, with 10 bases in the middle. Germline V CDR1 and CDR2: LGHDT, YNNKEL (reference sequence). The DNA of the CDR3 is TGTGCCAGCAGCCAAGACAGTGGGCGGCAGCCCCAGCATTTT. It translates to CASSQDSGRQPQHF.

This chain uses TRBV24-1 with TRBJ2-4, with D perhaps TRBD2 (6 bases). The J call may not be correct, given that the DNA end is closer to TRBJ2-5. The CDR3 spans 12 residues. Germline V lookup: CDR1 KGHDR, CDR2 SFDVKD. CDR3 region: CATSGTLETQYF. The CDR3 nucleotides are TGTGCCACCTCCGGGACTCTCGAGACCCAGTACTTC.

This clonotype has more than one count but fewer than ten. V and J are TRBV6-5 and TRBJ1-2, with 9 nucleotides matching TRBD1. CDR3 length equals 16 residues. Germline V gives CDR1 MNHEY, CDR2 SVGAGI. The V gene end was trimmed by 4 bases and the J gene end by 2 bases; junction bases not matched to a gene: 8. The CDR3 is CASSSLGQGRNYGYTF. The CDR3 coding sequence is TGTGCCAGCAGTTCCCTCGGACAGGGGCGCAACTATGGCTACACCTTC.

This clonotype was picked up a small number of times. The chain couples TRBV12-3 or TRBV12-4 to TRBJ2-6; D ambiguous. The CDR3 is made up of 15 amino acids. Trimming took 1 base from V and 4 from J, leaving 8 bases between them. CDR3 nucleotide sequence: TGTGCCAGCAGTTTAGAGATGGGGGGGGCCAACGTCCTGACTTTC. Its protein is CASSLEMGGANVLTF.

A single count supports this clonotype. Given a much more abundant clone one base away, this may be a read error. The chain recombines TRBV12-3 or TRBV12-4 with TRBJ2-3; 12 bases agree with TRBD2. This CDR3 has 15 amino acids. Trimming cost V 3 bases and J 5 bases; bases outside gene matches: 3. Here the CDR3 DNA reads TGTGCCAGCAGTTTCCTAGCGGGGGGGCAAGATACGCAGTATTTT. Residues: CASSFLAGGQDTQYF.

The chain carries TRBV6-2 or TRBV6-3 and TRBJ2-1; TRBD1 might be the D (6 bases). Germline CDR1 is MNHEY and CDR2 is SVGEGT. Trimming stripped 2 bases from V and 8 bases from J, with 22 bases between. The CDR3 loop spans 17 amino acids. CDR3 amino acids: CASSYGAPGQWDDEQFF. In nucleotides, the CDR3 is TGTGCCAGCAGTTACGGAGCCCCGGGACAATGGGATGATGAGCAGTTCTTC.

The gene calls are TRBV12-3 or TRBV12-4 and TRBJ1-2; 7 bases are shared with TRBD1. The CDR3 has 15 residues. V shed 8 bases, J shed 2 bases, and the junction held 11 bases outside the gene matches. The CDR3 loop is CASRDRALPNYGYTF. CDR3 in DNA: TGTGCCAGCCGGGACAGAGCTTTACCCAACTATGGCTACACCTTC.

The chain recombines TRBV27 with TRBJ1-2, with D uncertain. The CDR3 runs 15 residues. V was cut by 5 bases and J by 2 bases, with 15 bases left in between. From germline, CDR1 is MNHEY and CDR2 SMNVEV (reference sequence). CDR3 sequence reads: CASSLKPTKNYGYTF. DNA of the CDR3: TGTGCCAGCAGTCTAAAACCCACAAAGAACTATGGCTACACCTTC.